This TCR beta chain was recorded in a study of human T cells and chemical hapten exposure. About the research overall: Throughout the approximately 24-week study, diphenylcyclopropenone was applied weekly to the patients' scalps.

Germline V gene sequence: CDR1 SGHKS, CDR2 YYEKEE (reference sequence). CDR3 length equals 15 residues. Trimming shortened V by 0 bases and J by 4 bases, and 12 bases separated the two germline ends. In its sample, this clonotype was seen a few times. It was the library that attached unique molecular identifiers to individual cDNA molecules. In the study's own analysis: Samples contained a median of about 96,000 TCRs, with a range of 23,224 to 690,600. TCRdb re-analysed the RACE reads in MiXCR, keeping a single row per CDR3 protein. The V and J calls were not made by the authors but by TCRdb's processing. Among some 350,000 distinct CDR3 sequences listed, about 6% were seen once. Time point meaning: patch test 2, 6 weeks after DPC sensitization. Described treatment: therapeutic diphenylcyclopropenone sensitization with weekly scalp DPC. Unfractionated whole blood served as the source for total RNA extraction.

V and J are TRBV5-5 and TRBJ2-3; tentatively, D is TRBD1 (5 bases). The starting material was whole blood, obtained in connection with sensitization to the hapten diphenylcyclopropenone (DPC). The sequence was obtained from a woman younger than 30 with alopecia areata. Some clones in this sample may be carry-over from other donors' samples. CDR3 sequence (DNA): TGTGCCAGCAGCTTGGTGGTAGGGGCGGCAGATACGCAGTATTTT. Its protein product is CASSLVVGAADTQYF.